This record covers a single TCR beta chain. Its target antigen remains unknown. The input lacks base qualities; no much larger clone sits a single base away. In total, 666 healthy bone marrow donors made up the cohort. Cohort members were all nominally healthy when sampled, although unrecorded immune exposures were likely present. The donor was CMV seronegative and belonged to the group of under 400 seronegative cohort members. Each donor provided a peripheral blood sample, and peripheral blood mononuclear cells were used for TCR beta sequencing. The Qiagen DNeasy Blood Extraction Kit was used to extract genomic DNA from the blood cell samples. The CDR3 runs 15 amino acids, cysteine and phenylalanine included. The CDR3 DNA has 45 bases and is translated from base 1. Cut back by 4 bases and 7 bases, the V and J ends lie 20 bases apart. From a lookup of the germline V gene, CDR1 and CDR2 are SGHRS and YFSETQ.

The library was built by means of the immunoSEQ multiplex PCR assay. The multiplex PCR relied on a mix of 60 forward primers for TCR Vbeta segments and 13 reverse primers for TCR Jbeta segments. A multiplex PCR assay on genomic DNA amplified the CDR3 region of rearranged TCR beta genes. The Illumina HiSeq System was used to sequence the amplified TCR beta libraries as 87-base-pair reads. The source study handled its data this way. In a later analysis, some 80 million unique TCR beta chains were counted across the roughly 700 repertoires, and roughly 9.9 million of these chains were shared by at least two donors. To remove PCR and sequencing errors, raw reads were error-corrected and collapsed into unique sequences using a nearest-neighbor algorithm that merged closely related sequences. V, D and J gene segments were assigned by aligning CDR3 sequences to IMGT reference sequences. For a sequence to be retained, at least a six-nucleotide match to both a V gene segment and a J gene segment was required. Rearrangements were called productive when the CDR3 lacked stop codons and stayed in frame with V and J; all others were non-productive. CDR3 was defined according to IMGT convention as the region running from the second conserved V-encoded cysteine to the conserved J-encoded phenylalanine. The earlier analysis of fewer than 700 of the donors excluded sequences that lacked an unambiguous match to a single V gene segment. In an earlier analysis of a few hundred of the donors, a V segment was called functional when productive rearrangements were above 56.7%, and segregating when the standard deviation between donors exceeded 5%. To diagnose cytomegalovirus status from the catalog of TCR beta chain sequences, a statistical classification framework was built. In a later analysis, V and J genes were assigned by comparing TCR nucleotide sequences against IMGT/GENE-DB human TR gene sequences. In a later analysis, CDR3 sequences and most-parsimonious VDJ recombination scenarios were assigned using the TCRdist pipeline. In a later analysis, each TCR beta chain was defined by its CDR3 amino acid sequence together with its V-gene family, and reads lacking a unique V-gene family were excluded. As a way to deal with suspected cross-contamination and a sequencing artifact, a later analysis dropped 450 to 700 nucleotide sequences that were highly shared and had low generation probability. For each public chain, a later analysis derived a clonal expansion index from normalized ranks of inferred template counts within each repertoire. In a later analysis, generation probabilities were computed with a VDJ recombination model fitted to out-of-frame rearrangements, and the resulting probabilities were checked against IGoR. In a later analysis, TCR-TCR, TCR-HLA and TCR-CMV co-occurrence was scored with hypergeometric tests, and a repertoire-size bias correction was applied to TCR pairs. A later analysis estimated false discovery rates by permuting HLA or CMV assignments 20 times. In a later analysis, co-occurring TCRs were grouped with DBSCAN, and TCRdist sequence similarity was added when clustering was performed within HLA-allele-positive subsets. Repertoires with fewer than 30,000 or more than 120,000 public chains were left out of co-occurrence clustering, as were four to six repertoires with anomalous nucleotide sharing. In its TCRdb copy, this immuneACCESS table keeps in-frame sequences only and misses some clones. Where compared with another copy, unresolved V genes explain less than half of these, and the others have no known cause. The DNA gave D and trimming, while V, J and clone size come from that table. The sample contains 150,000 to 250,000 clones, under 90% of them found a single time. The ten largest make up roughly 0.097% of the sample.

The data were obtained in a study of cytomegalovirus exposure and HLA in healthy donors (dated by TCRdb to about 2017). Describing the broader study: In an earlier analysis of 587 of the donors, approximately 260 Gb of sequence data and approximately 100 million unique TCR beta sequences from about 190 million T cells were reported. Every discovery cohort repertoire had been produced on one sequencing platform. HLA typing covered class I and class II loci at four-digit resolution. About five DR-DQ haplotypes were treated as single units for association and clustering because of strong linkage in the cohort. The study aimed to test whether cataloging public T cell receptors could reveal signatures of past pathogen exposure. Besides the first cohort of 666 subjects, a separate validation cohort made up of roughly 120 different subjects was used. On average, over 200,000 unique TCR beta nucleotide sequences were sequenced per donor among some 420 genotyped donors of the cohort, with roughly 18% of those sequences being non-productive. A later genetic analysis used genome-wide SNP genotypes for about 65% of the roughly 700 donors, treating that subset as a discovery cohort. Of the approximately 370 genotyped donors, roughly 76% were placed in the genetic ancestry cluster associated with self-reported Caucasian donors. An early release that covered some 630 HLA-typed donors contained 250 to 350 gigabases of sequencing data and roughly 84 million unique TCR sequences. The study used immunosequencing to profile the T cell repertoires of more than 650 subjects and linked those repertoires to cytomegalovirus serostatus. Alongside the repertoire data, information on donor age, sex, ethnicity and CMV serostatus was compiled. An earlier analysis of a few hundred of the donors applied high-throughput TCR beta sequencing to assess whether each TCR beta V gene segment acted as functional or pseudogenic. The number of typed donors differed by locus: about 620-640 for A, B, C, DRB1 and DQB1; approximately 530 for DQA1; around 610 for DPA1; and 400 to 480 for DPB1. To study patterns of TCR occurrence, a later analysis re-analyzed previously published TCR beta repertoires from 666 donors and added high-resolution HLA genotyping. In the later analysis, no new phenotypic data were used to find candidate immune exposures; instead, reliance was placed on TCR beta sequences and their occurrence across donors. To predict cytomegalovirus infection status, the study combined high-throughput TCR immunosequencing, statistical association of individual TCRs with disease status, and machine learning. Overall study results and their limits: Some IMGT-functional V segments, including TRBV6-2 and TRBV6-3, could not be told apart with the 87-base-pair reads, so those segments were excluded. Because HLA typing was unavailable for some donors at each locus, only the typed subset was used in association tests. A later analysis found that HLA-associated TCR beta chains were more clonally expanded and had lower generation probabilities than equally common non-associated chains. Cytomegalovirus status was reported to be diagnosed by the classifier with high specificity and sensitivity in both the original and validation cohorts. A later genetic analysis reported fewer N-insertions in productive TCRs among donors in an Asian-associated ancestry cluster than the approximately 700-donor mean. According to the authors, the approach could potentially be generalized to other disease states and immunological phenotypes. Correlated functional status among segregating V segments might be attributable to linkage disequilibrium, but an unknown experimental factor could not be ruled out. In vitro tests confirmed that three of the cytomegalovirus-associated TCR beta chains recognize cytomegalovirus antigens. In an earlier analysis of several hundred of the donors, most TCR beta V segments were observed in productive rearrangements about 87% or about 30% of the time, broadly matching IMGT annotations. According to a later analysis, TCR association rates differed among HLA loci, with DRB1 alleles showing the most associated TCRs and HLA-C alleles showing the fewest. A later genetic analysis associated a missense DCLRE1C variant with V-gene and J-gene trimming of TCR beta chains, and an independent cohort replicated the association. A further reported finding was that TCR beta sequences accurately predicted the HLA-A and HLA-B alleles for most subjects in the first cohort. In the study, about 150 TCR beta chains were listed as associated with cytomegalovirus. Roughly uniform sequencing depth across donors was assumed in presence/absence analyses, although this assumption may not hold. A later analysis found that most CMV-associated TCR beta chains appeared HLA-restricted, with HLA associations seemingly driven largely by CMV exposure. Assigning TCR associations to individual alleles was difficult when HLA alleles, especially DR and DQ, strongly co-occurred. A cluster of highly shared sequence variants was judged likely to be a technical artifact of the sequencing pipeline. In a later analysis, around 15,000 TCR beta sequences were associated with specific HLA alleles at a false discovery rate of 0.05. While some public TCRs were present in many individuals, most TCR sequences turned up only very rarely across donors. For the cohort, immune exposure information was limited to CMV serostatus. Only TCR beta chains were sequenced in this cohort, and the absence of alpha or paired-chain data limited detectable features. Several of the top co-occurrence clusters appeared to be linked to parvovirus B19, influenza, CMV and Epstein-Barr virus, according to a later analysis. About 17 rarely observed V segments, including chromosome 9 orphons, were excluded from the earlier analysis of approximately 500 of the donors because counts were too low.

The clonotype was recovered from a boy aged 2 to 10 in good health and CMV-seronegative. Sequences were obtained from PBMCs. This chain joins TRBV5-1 to TRBJ1-2, with no reliable assignment of the D segment. The nucleotides are TGCGCCAGCAGCCCCCTCGTTGGCGGTTCCGGTGGCTACACCTTC. The encoded protein is CASSPLVGGSGGYTF. Reference TRBV5-1 and TRBJ1-2 genes cover what lies past the CDR3, so the full variable domain is KAGVTQTPRYLIKTRGQQVTLSCSPISGHRSVSWYQQTPGQGLQFLFEYFSETQRNKGNFPGRFSGRQFSNSRSEMNVSTLELGDSALYLCASSPLVGGSGGYTFGSGTRLTVV.